Included here is one T cell receptor beta chain sequence, with context. These data are taken from a study of blood T cell repertoires in COVID-19. Study at large: Spain, Italy and the United States supplied samples that represented acute and convalescent COVID-19. Nucleic acid was either cDNA or gDNA, and it came from T cells, B-cell-depleted T cells, or PBMCs.

The CDR3 consists of 15 residues. V was shortened by 3 bases and J by 8 bases, with 20 bases between the two germline ends. Per germline, CDR1 SGHRS and CDR2 YFSETQ. As handled by the study authors: Amplification of reference gene primers was used by the study to estimate nucleated cell counts. Generated by immunoSEQ multiplex PCR, the TCRdb table keeps only in-frame clones and is missing some. From that table come the V and J calls and clone size; the DNA was used to work out D and trimming. The table lists some 140,000 clones, approximately 84% of them singletons, with about a sixth in the top ten.

The chain has TRBV5-1 and TRBJ1-2; D perhaps matches TRBD1 (5 bases). This TCR was sampled from a woman aged 80 or over with acute or convalescent COVID-19. The sequenced material came from peripheral blood. CDR3 sequence: CASSSRVGQGEGYTF. In DNA form, the CDR3 reads TGCGCCAGCAGCTCACGGGTCGGACAAGGGGAAGGCTACACCTTC.